The 21 T cell receptor beta chains listed next were all sequenced from one sample in a study of T cells after posttransplantation cyclophosphamide. A marrow graft followed busulfan-fludarabine conditioning, with cyclophosphamide on days +3 and +4. Produced via immunoSEQ multiplex PCR; TCRdb's table is partial and in-frame only. The data show approximately 2,800 clones, around 62% seen once. The input for sequencing was PBMCs, taken 30 days after allogeneic stem cell transplant with posttransplant cyclophosphamide. Source of these receptors: a male patient aged 60-69 years who received an allogeneic stem cell transplant from a related donor and was CMV-positive. Some T cells may be transferred from the graft donor.

A word on this clone: The junction shows a germline mismatch at one end, possibly a read error. J is TRBJ1-5 and V is TRBV4-3; TRBD1 might be the D (5 bases). This CDR3 has 15 residues. CDR1 is LGHNA and CDR2 is YSLEER in the germline V gene. The CDR3 sequence is CASSHPSRRVHPQGF. In nucleotides, the CDR3 is TGCGCCAGCAGCCACCCTTCCAGGAGGGTACATCCTCAGGGTTTT.

By share, this clone ranks as medium-sized. The chain couples TRBV19 to TRBJ2-2; the match to TRBD2 covers 14 bases. J lost 7 bases, V lost 5 bases, and 6 bases had no gene match. Germline loops: CDR1 LNHDA, CDR2 SQIVND (reference sequence). There are 16 residues in the CDR3. CDR3 nucleotide sequence: TGTGCCAGTAGTTCACGGACTAGCGGGAGGAACGGGGAGCTGTTTTTT. Its translation is CASSSRTSGRNGELFF.

Relative to its sample, this clone is medium-sized. In nucleotides, the CDR3 is TGTGCCAGCAAGGGACTAGCGGACGAAGAGACCCAGTACTTC. Protein sequence: CASKGLADEETQYF. The rearrangement links TRBV27 to TRBJ2-5, with 11 bases lining up with TRBD2. The germline gives CDR1 MNHEY, CDR2 SMNVEV (reference sequence). With V trimmed by 7 bases and J by 3 bases, 4 bases remained unmatched. The CDR3 covers 14 residues.

The table lists this clone with a few counts. The chain combines TRBV6-1 with TRBJ1-2; TRBD1 aligns across 11 bases. Germline CDR1 and CDR2: MNHNS and SASEGT. CDR3 size: 14 residues. The CDR3, as DNA: TGTGCTCTCCTACTGGACAGGGGGCTTCGGGGCTACACCTTC. Its protein product is CALLLDRGLRGYTF.

The gene calls are TRBV19 and TRBJ1-5; TRBD1 aligns across 7 bases. The junction had 7 bases not matched to a gene; V was cut back by 8 bases and J by 6 bases. The CDR3 covers 13 residues. Looked up from germline, CDR1 is LNHDA and CDR2 is SQIVND (reference sequence). The CDR3 is CASGPGGGQPQHF. In DNA form, the CDR3 reads TGTGCCAGTGGTCCAGGGGGTGGTCAGCCCCAGCATTTT.

The chain uses TRBV6-1 and TRBJ1-5; 9 bases align to TRBD1. The length of the CDR3 is 17 residues. Germline V gives CDR1 MNHNS, CDR2 SASEGT. The V and J ends lost 1 base and 5 bases, in that order; junction bases with no gene match: 9. The CDR3 is CASSEELGWTGDQPQHF. CDR3 DNA: TGTGCCAGCAGTGAAGAGTTAGGTTGGACAGGGGATCAGCCCCAGCATTTT.

There are a few counts of this clone. The chain carries TRBV5-1 and TRBJ2-7; the match to TRBD2 covers 9 bases. V shed 4 bases and J 3 bases; nucleotides not matched to a gene: 2. The germline CDR1 and CDR2 sequences are SGHRS and YFSETQ. The CDR3 consists of 13 residues. The CDR3 DNA sequence: TGCGCCAGCAGCATTAGCGGGAGCTACGAGCAGTACTTC. This translates into CASSISGSYEQYF.

This clone is termed large. The J gene is TRBJ2-3, the V gene TRBV6-6; 8 bases are shared with TRBD2. V gave up 2 bases and J gave up 2 bases; unmatched junction bases: 3. Looked up from germline, CDR1 is MNHNY and CDR2 is SVGAGI (reference sequence). This CDR3 comprises 15 residues. CDR3 residues: CASSYAGGYTDTQYF. The CDR3 DNA reads as TGTGCCAGCAGTTACGCGGGGGGATACACAGATACGCAGTATTTT.

This clone has more than one count but fewer than ten. This rearrangement joins TRBV5-5 to TRBJ2-5; D might be TRBD2 (5 bases). CDR3 length: 13 residues. Germline V gene lookup returns CDR1 SGHKS and CDR2 YYEKEE (reference sequence). Trimming took off 2 bases at V and 5 bases at J, with 10 bases between the two ends. For the CDR3, the DNA is TGTGCCAGCAGCTTTAGCGTGTTTGAGACCCAGTACTTC. Its protein is CASSFSVFETQYF.

This clone was observed a handful of times. The chain carries TRBV10-3 and TRBJ2-7, with D unresolved. V lost 0 bases and J 6 bases, leaving 9 bases between the germline ends. The germline V gene has CDR1 ENHRY and CDR2 SYGVKD. The CDR3 spans 13 residues. The CDR3 here is CAISESLESEQYF. The DNA for the CDR3 is TGTGCCATCAGTGAGTCCCTGGAGAGCGAGCAGTACTTC.

The rearrangement links TRBV18 to TRBJ2-2, with 11 bases matching TRBD2. Unmatched junction bases numbered 3, after V lost 2 bases and J lost 4 bases. There are 16 residues in the CDR3. CDR1 and CDR2 (germline): KGHSH, LQKENI. The CDR3 protein is CASSPGTSGATGELFF. The CDR3 DNA sequence: TGTGCCAGCTCACCAGGGACTAGCGGAGCCACCGGGGAGCTGTTTTTT.

The chain couples TRBV4-1 to TRBJ2-1; TRBD2 aligns across 8 bases. V dropped 8 bases and J dropped 7; count of bases not matched to a gene: 22. The germline V gene has CDR1 MGHRA and CDR2 YSYEKL. The CDR3 is made up of 18 amino acids. CDR3 loop: CASRQRPFRAGGYNEQFF. CDR3 nucleotide sequence: TGCGCCAGCCGGCAAAGGCCCTTTCGTGCGGGGGGTTATAATGAGCAGTTCTTC.

This clone has only one observation. This chain joins TRBV7-6 and TRBJ1-2, with TRBD1 as a possible D gene (5 bases). The germline gives CDR1 SGHVS, CDR2 FNYEAQ. Between the trimmed V and J ends, which lost 1 base and 2 bases, there was a span of 5 bases. This CDR3 has 13 amino acids. The CDR3 nucleotides read TGTGCCAGCAGCTTAGGACAGAACTATGGCTACACCTTC. Protein product: CASSLGQNYGYTF.

J is TRBJ2-7 and V is TRBV2; a weak D match, TRBD2 (5 bases). CDR3 size: 12 residues. V gave up 8 bases and J gave up 7 bases, with 15 bases separating them. CDR1 and CDR2 (germline): SNHLY, FYNNEI. CDR3 nucleotides: TGTGCCAGCGGCAGAAGAACGGGAGAGCAGTACTTC. Protein sequence: CASGRRTGEQYF.

This rearrangement joins TRBV6-4 to TRBJ2-1; 7 positions agree with TRBD2. Germline V CDR1 and CDR2: MRHNA, SNTAGT. V lost 2 bases and J lost 5; bases outside the gene matches: 6. This CDR3 is 15 amino acids long. The chain's CDR3 is CASSDNRGGDNEQFF. The CDR3 nucleotides are TGTGCCAGCAGTGACAACCGGGGAGGGGACAATGAGCAGTTCTTC.

As concerns this clone: A junction boundary mismatches the germline segment, possibly from a read error. V is TRBV5-4 and J is TRBJ1-2; D gene ambiguous. This CDR3 is built from 13 residues. Germline V gives CDR1 SGHNT, CDR2 YYREEE (reference sequence). CDR3 in amino acids: CASSSGYSYGYAF. Written as DNA, the CDR3 is TGTGCCAGCAGCTCCGGGTATAGCTATGGCTACGCCTTC.

This clone counts as medium-sized. The V gene is TRBV5-1, the J gene TRBJ2-7, with TRBD2 matching 7 bases. The V gene's germline CDR1 is SGHRS and CDR2 YFSETQ. This CDR3 comprises 15 residues. With 0 bases clipped from V and 0 bases from J, the junction kept 3 bases outside the gene matches. The CDR3 region is CASSLVGEGSYEQYF. The DNA of the CDR3 is TGCGCCAGCAGCTTGGTGGGGGAGGGCTCCTACGAGCAGTACTTC. Combining the CDR3 with reference TRBV5-1 and TRBJ2-7 gives the whole variable domain KAGVTQTPRYLIKTRGQQVTLSCSPISGHRSVSWYQQTPGQGLQFLFEYFSETQRNKGNFPGRFSGRQFSNSRSEMNVSTLELGDSALYLCASSLVGEGSYEQYFGPGTRLTVT.

This chain links TRBV6-4 with TRBJ1-6; the D is unclear. V was clipped by 5 bases and J by 10 bases, with 15 bases between them. Germline V lookup: CDR1 MRHNA, CDR2 SNTAGT. This CDR3 is 14 amino acids long. Here the CDR3 DNA reads TGTGCCAGCAGTACCGCGGGCAAAGGATCACCCCTCCACTTT. This codes for CASSTAGKGSPLHF.

This clone was counted between two and nine times. V gene TRBV30 combines with J gene TRBJ2-7; perhaps TRBD1 as D (5 bases). This CDR3 has 13 residues. Trimming shortened V by 3 bases and J by 2 bases, and 11 bases separated the two germline ends. Germline CDR1 and CDR2: GTSNPN and SVGIG (reference sequence). In DNA form, the CDR3 reads TGTGCCTGGAGCGACAGTAAGACCTACGAGCAGTACTTC. This encodes CAWSDSKTYEQYF.

This clone occurred once. This chain connects TRBV5-4 to TRBJ1-1; D unclear. There are 13 residues in the CDR3. Trimming cost V 0 bases and J 1 base, with 4 bases left between them. Germline CDR1 and CDR2: SGHNT and YYREEE (reference sequence). The CDR3 reads CASSLAQNTEAFF. CDR3 nucleotide sequence: TGTGCCAGCAGCTTGGCCCAGAACACTGAAGCTTTCTTT.

Only one count was recorded for this clone. This chain uses TRBV5-1 with TRBJ2-1; perhaps TRBD1 as D (5 bases). V gave up 4 bases and J gave up 6 bases, with 20 bases separating them. Germline loops: CDR1 SGHRS, CDR2 YFSETQ. The CDR3 sequence is 16 residues long. CDR3 in DNA: TGCGCCAGCAGCACCTTGGACACCCCCCGACGCAATGAGCAGTTCTTC. It translates to CASSTLDTPRRNEQFF.